These T cell receptor beta chains were read from a single sample in a study of post-analysis software for immune sequencing data. One entry per CDR3 protein results from TCRdb running MiXCR on the PCR reads. In the table there are about 500,000 distinct CDR3 sequences, roughly 46% of which are singletons. The specimen sequenced was blood. The receptors were gathered from a girl between 10 and 17 years old with multiple sclerosis. Each CDR3 is given with its conserved first and last residue. A D gene is named only where the DNA matches it firmly. The size field is filled for only some rows; it gives once, few, many or a size class.

14 TRBJ2-5 TRBD2 NA TRBV7-2 TGTGCCAGCAGCGCGACTAGCGGACCGACAGAGCAGTACTTC CASSATSGPTEQYF
12 TRBJ2-4 NA NA TRBV20-1 TGCAGTGCTAGAGCCTTCGAAAACATTCAGTACTTC CSARAFENIQYF
16 TRBJ2-7 TRBD2 NA TRBV10-3 TGTGCCATCAGTGAGTCGCACCGGCTAGCGGGGGACGAGCAGTACTTC CAISESHRLAGDEQYF
13 TRBJ2-7 NA NA TRBV10-3 TGTGCCACTGAGGACCCGTCCTACAATGAGCAGTACTTC CATEDPSYNEQYF
12 TRBJ2-5 NA many TRBV27 TGTGCCAGCAGTAATAATCGGGAGACCCAGTACTTC CASSNNRETQYF
13 TRBJ2-7 TRBD2 once TRBV20-1 TGCAGTGCTAGAAGGCGGGAGAAGGACGAGCAGTACTTC CSARRREKDEQYF
17 TRBJ2-5 TRBD2 few TRBV20-1 TGCAGTGCTAGAGACTCCCCTGGGACTAGCGGGCTTGAGACCCAGTACTTC CSARDSPGTSGLETQYF
16 TRBJ2-3 TRBD1 NA TRBV7-3 TGTGCCAGCAGCTTACCCGGACAGGGGGTTTTAGATACGCAGTATTTT CASSLPGQGVLDTQYF
16 TRBJ2-1 TRBD1 NA TRBV5-1 TGCGCCAGCGACCCCTCGGGCAGGGGGCAGGGGAATGAGCAGTTCTTC CASDPSGRGQGNEQFF
15 TRBJ1-4 TRBD1 NA TRBV6-5 TGTGCCAGCAGTTTCCAGGGACAGGGAAATGAAAAACCGTTTTTT CASSFQGQGNEKPFF
14 TRBJ2-1 TRBD1 few TRBV29-1 TGCAGCGTTGAGGGGACAGGGGGCTACAATGAGCAGTTCTTC CSVEGTGGYNEQFF
15 TRBJ1-1 NA few TRBV4-2 TGTGCCACCTCCCCGTCCTGGACAGATAACACTGAAGCTTTCTTT CATSPSWTDNTEAFF
14 TRBJ2-5 NA NA TRBV11-2 TGTGCCAGCAGCTTGATGTTAAACCGCAATGAGCAGTACTTC CASSLMLNRNEQYF
17 TRBJ1-5 NA NA TRBV20-1 TGCAGTGCTAGAAGGGGGATTGGTGTTCAGGGCAATCAGCCCCAGCATTTT CSARRGIGVQGNQPQHF
15 TRBJ2-5 TRBD2 NA TRBV2 TGTGCCAGCAGTGGCTGGGGGGGACGTCAAGAGACCCAGTACTTC CASSGWGGRQETQYF
17 TRBJ2-6 NA NA TRBV6-6 TGTGCCAGCAGTTACTCGCTCGAACACTCTGGGGCCAACGTCCTGACTTTC CASSYSLEHSGANVLTF
16 TRBJ2-1 TRBD2 few TRBV11-3 TGTGCCAGCAGCCTCTTCGGAACTAGCGGGGGCTATGAGCAGTTCTTC CASSLFGTSGGYEQFF
12 TRBJ1-2 NA NA TRBV7-2 TGTGCCAGCAGCTTAGAAGTGAGTGGCTACACCTTC CASSLEVSGYTF
14 TRBJ1-2 NA NA TRBV29-1 TGCAGCGCTCAAGTTCCGGGACGGCTCTATGGCTACACCTTC CSAQVPGRLYGYTF
14 TRBJ1-1 TRBD1 NA TRBV6-2/TRBV6-3 TGTGCCAGCAGTTATACTGGACAGGACCGCGAAGCTTTCTTT CASSYTGQDREAFF
16 TRBJ2-1 TRBD2 once TRBV27 TGTGCCAGCAGTCCCTCCAGCGGGAGATTCGGGTTTGAGCAGTTCTTC CASSPSSGRFGFEQFF
15 TRBJ1-2 NA NA TRBV27 TGTGCCAGCAGTTTAATGGGGGCAACGTATGAGGGCTACACCTTC CASSLMGATYEGYTF
13 TRBJ2-7 NA NA TRBV29-1 TGCAGCGCCTCTAGCGCCTCCTCCTACGAGCAGTACTTC CSASSASSYEQYF
14 TRBJ1-4 NA NA TRBV6-1 TGTGCCAGCAAAAAAGGGACTCATAATGAAAAACTGTTTTTT CASKKGTHNEKLFF
16 TRBJ2-7 NA few TRBV6-6 TGTGCCAGCAGTTACAGACCACCGCGGGGATCCTACGAGCAGTACTTC CASSYRPPRGSYEQYF
14 TRBJ2-3 NA few TRBV5-1 TGCGCCAGCAGCTTCGGGCAGGGTGCAGATACGCAGTATTTT CASSFGQGADTQYF
16 TRBJ2-1 TRBD1 NA TRBV27 TGTGCCAGCAGTGTTAGACAGGGGATGAGGGCAAATGAGCAGTTCTTC CASSVRQGMRANEQFF
15 TRBJ2-1 NA NA TRBV11-2 TGTGCCAGCAGCATGGGACCAAACCCCTCCAATGAGCAGTTCTTC CASSMGPNPSNEQFF
15 TRBJ2-5 NA NA TRBV7-9 TGTGCCAGCAGCCCGACCCGGGCGCAGAAAGAGACCCAGTACTTC CASSPTRAQKETQYF
15 TRBJ1-6 TRBD1 NA TRBV11-2 TGTGCCAGCAGCTTAGGACAGGGGAACAATTCACCCCTCCACTTT CASSLGQGNNSPLHF
16 TRBJ2-7 TRBD2 once TRBV6-2/TRBV6-3 TGTGCCAGCTGTCCAGGACTAGCGGGAGTCTTCTACGAGCAGTACTTC CASCPGLAGVFYEQYF
17 TRBJ2-3 TRBD2 NA TRBV7-9 TGTGCCAGCAGCTTAGCTCGAACTAGCGGGAGCACAGATACGCAGTATTTT CASSLARTSGSTDTQYF
12 TRBJ2-7 NA few TRBV30 TGTGCCTGGAGGGACAGCTACTACGAGCAGTACTTC CAWRDSYYEQYF
15 TRBJ1-6 TRBD1 few TRBV15 TGTGCCACCAGCAGAAAGACAGGGGGTAATTCACCCCTCCACTTT CATSRKTGGNSPLHF
17 TRBJ2-3 NA NA TRBV4-1 TGCGCCAGCAGCCGATGGGGGCTAGCGGATTTCACAGATACGCAGTATTTT CASSRWGLADFTDTQYF
17 TRBJ2-7 NA once TRBV7-9 TGTGCCAGCAGCCCTATAGGCGGGAAACAGGGTACCTACGAGCAGTACTTC CASSPIGGKQGTYEQYF
14 TRBJ2-1 NA NA TRBV6-5 TGTGCCAGCAGTTACTCGAGTTTAGGGTCTATTCAGTTCTTC CASSYSSLGSIQFF
15 TRBJ2-7 NA NA TRBV19 TGTGCCAGTAGTATAGATCCGGGACCCTCCTACGAGCAGTACTTC CASSIDPGPSYEQYF
17 TRBJ2-1 TRBD2 few TRBV4-1 TGCGCCAGCAGCCAAGAGAGGCCCCGGGGAGCGGGGAATGAGCAGTTCTTC CASSQERPRGAGNEQFF
15 TRBJ1-2 NA NA TRBV7-3 TGTGCCAGCAGCTCCCCAGGACAGTCTAACTATGGCTACACCTTC CASSSPGQSNYGYTF
13 TRBJ2-4 NA NA TRBV20-1 TGCAGTGCTAGAGATAGTTGGGAAAACATTCAGTACTTC CSARDSWENIQYF
13 TRBJ2-1 NA few TRBV15 TGTGCCACCGCCCCCCGGGGGTACAATGAGCAGTTCTTC CATAPRGYNEQFF